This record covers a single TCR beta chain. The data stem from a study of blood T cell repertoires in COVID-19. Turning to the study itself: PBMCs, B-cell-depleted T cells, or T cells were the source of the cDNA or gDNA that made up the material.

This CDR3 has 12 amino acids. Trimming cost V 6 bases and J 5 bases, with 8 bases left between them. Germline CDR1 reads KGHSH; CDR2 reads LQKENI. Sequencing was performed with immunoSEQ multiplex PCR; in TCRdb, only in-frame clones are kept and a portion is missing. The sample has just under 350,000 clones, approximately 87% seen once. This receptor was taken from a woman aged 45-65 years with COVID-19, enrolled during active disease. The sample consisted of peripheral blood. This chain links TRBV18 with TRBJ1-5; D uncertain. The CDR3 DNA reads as TGTGCCAGCTCCCCCGGGGATCAGCCCCAGCATTTT. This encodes CASSPGDQPQHF.